This TCR beta chain emerged from a study of technical replicates of blood from a few donors. CDR3 length: 11 amino acids. V shed 9 bases and J shed 7 bases, with 11 bases lying between them. Germline assignment: CDR1 SGHNT and CDR2 YYREEE (reference sequence). TCRdb's table, derived via immunoSEQ multiplex PCR, lists solely in-frame clones and lacks some. The sample has about 60,000 clones, approximately 90% seen once. The clonotype originates from a human donor in good health. Some clones in this sample may be carry-over from other donors' samples. The chain combines TRBV5-4 with TRBJ2-1; weak D call: TRBD2 (6 bases). The sequencing input was PBMCs. The DNA of the CDR3 is TGTGCCACAGAGGGGAGGAATGAGCAGTTCTTC. Translation gives CATEGRNEQFF. Variable domain in full (rest from reference TRBV5-4 and TRBJ2-1): ETGVTQSPTHLIKTRGQQVTLRCSSQSGHNTVSWYQQALGQGPQFIFQYYREEENGRGNFPPRFSGLQFPNYSSELNVNALELDDSALYLCATEGRNEQFFGPGTRLTVL.